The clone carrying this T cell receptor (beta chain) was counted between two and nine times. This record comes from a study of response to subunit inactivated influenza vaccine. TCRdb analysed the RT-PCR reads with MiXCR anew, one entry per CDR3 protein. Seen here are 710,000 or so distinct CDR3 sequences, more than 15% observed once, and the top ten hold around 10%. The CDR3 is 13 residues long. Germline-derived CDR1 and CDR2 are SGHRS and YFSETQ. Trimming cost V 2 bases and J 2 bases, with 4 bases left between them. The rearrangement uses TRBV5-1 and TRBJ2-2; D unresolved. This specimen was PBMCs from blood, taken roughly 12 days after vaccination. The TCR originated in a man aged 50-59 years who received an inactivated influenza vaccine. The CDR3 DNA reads TGCGCCAGCAGCTTTTTCAACACCGGGGAGCTGTTTTTT. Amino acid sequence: CASSFFNTGELFF.